Presented here are 10 T cell receptor beta chains from one specimen sequenced in a study of blood T cell repertoires in COVID-19. The assay was immunoSEQ multiplex PCR, and TCRdb's table has in-frame clones only and misses some. The repertoire holds some 100,000 clones, with around 90% as singletons. The sample comprised peripheral blood. Receptors were obtained from an elderly woman with active COVID-19.

V is TRBV7-9 and J is TRBJ2-4; 9 bases agree with TRBD1. Per germline, CDR1 SEHNR and CDR2 FQNEAQ (reference sequence). The CDR3 consists of 14 residues. V was clipped by 1 base and J by 7 bases; unmatched bases: 2. This CDR3 reads CASSLGTGVNIQYF. CDR3 nucleotide sequence: TGTGCCAGCAGCTTAGGGACAGGGGTTAACATTCAGTACTTC.

This clone was counted a single time. The chain recombines TRBV13 with TRBJ2-2, with 8 bases fitting TRBD2. Germline V gene data show CDR1 as PRHDT and CDR2 as FYEKMQ (reference sequence). Unmatched junction bases numbered 3, after V lost 1 base and J lost 5 bases. This CDR3 comprises 15 residues. The CDR3 spells CASSLAGGPTGELFF. CDR3 nucleotides: TGTGCCAGCAGCTTAGCGGGAGGGCCAACCGGGGAGCTGTTTTTT.

The V gene is TRBV7-9, the J gene TRBJ2-2, with 10 bases aligning to TRBD1. Germline trimming cut 8 bases from V and 7 bases from J; bases unmatched to any gene: 7. CDR3 length: 14 amino acids. Germline CDR1 and CDR2: SEHNR and FQNEAQ (reference sequence). As DNA, the CDR3 is TGTGCCAGCGAAGGGACAGGGGTTTTCGGGGAGCTGTTTTTT. It encodes CASEGTGVFGELFF.

The chain combines TRBV6-4 with TRBJ2-1; 7 nucleotides agree with TRBD2. Losses at the gene ends were 0 bases for V and 15 bases for J; bases not matched to a gene: 8. Germline values: CDR1 MRHNA, CDR2 SNTAGT. This CDR3 contains 13 residues. The CDR3 nucleotides are TGTGCCAGCAGTGACTCGATGGCGGGAGTGAGGTTCTTC. This encodes CASSDSMAGVRFF.

J is TRBJ2-1 and V is TRBV5-1; 9 nucleotides agree with TRBD1. The CDR3 extends over 14 amino acids. V dropped 5 bases and J dropped 6; count of bases not matched to a gene: 6. CDR1 is SGHRS, CDR2 YFSETQ, per germline. The CDR3 protein is CASSTGTGTNEQFF. The CDR3 DNA follows: TGCGCCAGCAGTACCGGGACAGGGACCAATGAGCAGTTCTTC.

This chain joins TRBV6-2 or TRBV6-3 and TRBJ2-7; 11 bases are a match to TRBD2. Germline V gene lookup returns CDR1 MNHEY and CDR2 SVGEGT. The CDR3 loop spans 14 amino acids. Trimming took 6 bases from V and 3 from J; bases not matched to a gene: 4. The CDR3 loop reads CASSVLAGGYEQYF. The CDR3 DNA reads as TGTGCCAGCAGCGTCCTAGCGGGAGGCTACGAGCAGTACTTC.

The V gene is TRBV6-6, the J gene TRBJ2-2; D perhaps matches TRBD2 (5 bases). Trimming cost V 2 bases and J 3 bases, with 13 bases left between them. The CDR3 totals 16 residues. Germline V lookup: CDR1 MNHNY, CDR2 SVGAGI (reference sequence). The CDR3 region is CASSYARRSYTGELFF. For the CDR3, the DNA is TGTGCCAGCAGTTACGCCCGGAGGAGTTACACCGGGGAGCTGTTTTTT.

The CDR3 sequence is CASSPPGTSGQYF. The CDR3 nucleotides read TGTGCCAGCAGCCCTCCCGGGACTAGCGGACAGTACTTC. The chain joins TRBV5-4 to TRBJ2-7; 11 nucleotides line up with TRBD2. The CDR3 is 13 residues long. V shed 4 bases, J shed 10 bases, and the junction held 7 bases outside the gene matches. Germline CDR1 reads SGHNT; CDR2 reads YYREEE (reference sequence).

The V gene is TRBV7-9, the J gene TRBJ2-7, with TRBD1 matching over 8 bases. This CDR3 is built from 14 residues. Germline CDR1 is SEHNR and CDR2 is FQNEAQ (reference sequence). The ends lost 2 bases at V and 2 bases at J; junction bases unmatched: 2. CDR3: CASSLLDRAYEQYF. In DNA, the CDR3 is TGTGCCAGCAGCTTATTGGACAGGGCCTACGAGCAGTACTTC.

The chain carries TRBV28 and TRBJ2-6, with TRBD2 matching 8 bases. V trimming: 5 bases; J trimming: 1 base; junction bases outside the gene matches: 7. Germline V CDR1 and CDR2: MDHEN, SYDVKM. The CDR3 is made up of 17 amino acids. The CDR3 coding sequence is TGTGCCAGCAGTCCCCCTCGGGAGGGTTCTGGGGCCAACGTCCTGACTTTC. Its protein is CASSPPREGSGANVLTF.